This T cell receptor beta chain stems from a study of T cell repertoires in cytomegalovirus infection. Across the study: Public TCR beta signatures indicated both CMV infection and matching HLA type.

Using its own MiXCR run on the reads, TCRdb lists one record per CDR3 protein. The sample contains about 360,000 distinct CDR3 sequences, 18% of which appear only once. The V end was cut by 0 bases, the J end by 1 base, with 10 bases between. CDR3 size: 16 residues. Germline-derived CDR1 and CDR2 are SGHTA and FQGNSA. This clonotype occurred many times. The chain employs TRBV7-2 and TRBJ2-1, with D possibly called TRBD1 or TRBD2 (5 bases each). The receptor was derived from a human donor in good health (CMV status not recorded). Some clones in this sample may be carry-over from other donors' samples. Sequencing used PBMCs. The CDR3 loop is CASSLAGPISYNEQFF. CDR3 DNA sequence: TGTGCCAGCAGCTTAGCGGGACCTATATCCTACAATGAGCAGTTCTTC.